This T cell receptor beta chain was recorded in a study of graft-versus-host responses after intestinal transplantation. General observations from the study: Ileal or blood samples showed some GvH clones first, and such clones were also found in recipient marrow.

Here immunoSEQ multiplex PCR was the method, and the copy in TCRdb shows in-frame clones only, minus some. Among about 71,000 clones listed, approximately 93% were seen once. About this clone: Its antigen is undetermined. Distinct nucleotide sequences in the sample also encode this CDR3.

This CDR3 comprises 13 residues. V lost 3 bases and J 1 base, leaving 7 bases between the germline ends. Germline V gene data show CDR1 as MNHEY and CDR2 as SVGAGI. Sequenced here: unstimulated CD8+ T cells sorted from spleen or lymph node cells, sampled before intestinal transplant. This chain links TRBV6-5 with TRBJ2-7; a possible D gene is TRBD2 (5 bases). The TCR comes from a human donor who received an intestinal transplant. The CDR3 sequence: CASSYPGSYEQYF. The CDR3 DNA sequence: TGTGCCAGCAGTTATCCGGGGTCCTACGAGCAGTACTTC.